This T cell receptor beta chain stems from a study of cytomegalovirus exposure and HLA in healthy donors. Findings of the study overall: One cluster of highly shared sequence variants probably arose as a sequencing artifact.

Among the donors, all were healthy bone marrow donors. The germline CDR1 and CDR2 sequences are SGHVS and FNYEAQ. This CDR3 contains 14 residues. V lost 0 bases, J lost 6 bases, and 0 bases stayed unmatched. Remarks on this clone: What it recognizes is unknown.

The PCR ran on 60 Vbeta and 13 Jbeta primers. Here immunoSEQ multiplex PCR was the method, and the copy in TCRdb shows in-frame clones only, minus some. This table lists 150,000 to 250,000 clones. Sequencing was done on a sample of PBMCs. The V and J genes are TRBV7-6 and TRBJ1-1; 11 bases align to TRBD1. The origin of this receptor is a boy between 10 and 17 years old in good health and CMV-seronegative. Written as DNA, the CDR3 is TGTGCCAGCAGCTTAGCGGGACAGGGGGCTGAAGCTTTCTTT. Protein product: CASSLAGQGAEAFF.